Listed here are 21 T cell receptor beta chains from one sample, sequenced in a study of shared clonotypes between healthy human individuals (dated by TCRdb to between 2020 and 2021). The library was made by the immunoSEQ multiplex PCR assay. TCRdb re-hosts the immuneACCESS table, in-frame sequences only. Its copies lack some clones; in the studies checked, an unresolved V gene accounts for under half of them, and the cause for the rest is not known. The table for this sample lists some 1,600,000 clones; 98% of them were counted only once. Of the sample, roughly 0.45% falls within the top ten clones. Sequencing was done on a sample of naive CD4+ T cells sorted from blood. The cell subset or site label here, explained by the study, means: CD45RA+ positively selected. These receptor sequences come from a man aged 30-40 years in good health.

The chain employs TRBV28 and TRBJ2-7; 14 nucleotides agree with TRBD2. The CDR3 length is 15 residues. CDR1 is MDHEN, CDR2 SYDVKM, per germline. The V gene end was trimmed by 6 bases and the J gene end by 7 bases; junction bases not matched to a gene: 8. The DNA of the CDR3 is TGTGCCAGCAGCCGGACTAGCGGGGGGTTATTAGAGCAGTACTTC. It specifies CASSRTSGGLLEQYF.

This chain uses TRBV5-1 with TRBJ1-5; TRBD1 agrees at 7 bases. Germline trimming cut 8 bases from V and 5 bases from J; bases unmatched to any gene: 10. This CDR3 has 14 amino acids. CDR1 SGHRS and CDR2 YFSETQ come from the germline V gene. CDR3 region: CASPGTVLYQPQHF. The CDR3 DNA is TGCGCCAGTCCCGGGACAGTACTTTATCAGCCCCAGCATTTT.

The chain employs TRBV12-5 and TRBJ1-1; TRBD1 is a possible D gene (6 bases). Trimming stripped 2 bases from V and 11 bases from J, with 12 bases between. CDR1 and CDR2 (germline): LGHNT, FRNRAP. This CDR3 contains 12 residues. The CDR3 coding sequence is TGTGCTAGTGGTTTGTTTTCAGGGGATGCTTTCTTT. Encoded protein: CASGLFSGDAFF.

The V and J genes are TRBV15 and TRBJ2-7, with D possibly matching TRBD2 (5 bases). Deletions cut 0 bases from V and 6 bases from J, with 15 bases between. Per germline, CDR1 LNHNV and CDR2 YYDKDF (reference sequence). The CDR3 spans 15 residues. CDR3 sequence: CATSRDRGGHAEQYF. The CDR3, as DNA: TGTGCCACCAGCAGAGATCGTGGCGGGCATGCCGAGCAGTACTTC.

CDR3 nucleotides: TGTGCCAGCAGTGACTCGATGACTAGCGGGAGGCGGTCCTACGAGCAGTACTTC. Protein product: CASSDSMTSGRRSYEQYF. V usage is TRBV6-4 and J usage is TRBJ2-7; 13 bases are shared with TRBD2. The CDR3 is made up of 18 amino acids. Germline V gene data show CDR1 as MRHNA and CDR2 as SNTAGT. The junction had 6 bases not matched to a gene; V was cut back by 0 bases and J by 1 base.

V and J are TRBV5-8 and TRBJ2-1; D assignment may be TRBD1 or TRBD2 (5 bases each). Looked up from germline, CDR1 is SGHTS and CDR2 is YDEGEE. This CDR3 has 14 residues. V shed 2 bases and J shed 10 bases, with 16 bases lying between them. The CDR3: CASSLLRGTGEQFF. CDR3 nucleotide sequence: TGTGCCAGCAGCTTACTCCGGGGCACTGGGGAGCAGTTCTTC.

The chain joins TRBV6-5 to TRBJ2-3; D gene ambiguous. The CDR3 runs to 14 residues. V was cut by 7 bases and J by 5 bases, with 16 bases left in between. Germline CDR1 MNHEY, CDR2 SVGAGI. CDR3 sequence reads: CASTPPGRLDTQYF. CDR3 coding DNA: TGTGCCAGCACTCCACCCGGGCGGCTAGATACGCAGTATTTT.

This chain uses TRBV18 with TRBJ2-3; D is unresolved. CDR3 length: 14 amino acids. The germline gives CDR1 KGHSH, CDR2 LQKENI. Trimming left V 3 bases short and J 1 base short, with 8 bases between. CDR3 DNA sequence: TGTGCCAGCTCACCCGCCCCGCGCACAGATACGCAGTATTTT. Protein product: CASSPAPRTDTQYF.

As to this clone: The same CDR3 arises from other DNA sequences in this sample as well. V usage is TRBV5-4 and J usage is TRBJ2-5; D perhaps matches TRBD2 (6 bases). CDR3 length: 13 residues. Germline values: CDR1 SGHNT, CDR2 YYREEE (reference sequence). V lost 3 bases, J lost 5 bases, and 11 bases lay in between. The CDR3 loop is CASSWDSKETQYF. The CDR3 DNA is TGTGCCAGCAGCTGGGACTCGAAGGAGACCCAGTACTTC.

The chain uses TRBV30 and TRBJ1-5, with 12 bases matching TRBD1. Germline V gene lookup returns CDR1 GTSNPN and CDR2 SVGIG (reference sequence). The CDR3 consists of 15 residues. Unmatched junction bases numbered 4, after V lost 1 base and J lost 6 bases. This CDR3 reads CAWSAGDRGRQPQHF. The CDR3 DNA sequence: TGTGCCTGGAGTGCTGGGGACAGGGGGCGTCAGCCCCAGCATTTT.

The chain couples TRBV28 to TRBJ2-4, with 8 bases identical to TRBD2. Trimming took 1 base from V and 3 from J; bases not matched to a gene: 5. The germline V gene encodes CDR1 MDHEN and CDR2 SYDVKM. This CDR3 is 16 amino acids long. CDR3 sequence (DNA): TGTGCCAGCAGTTTATCCCCTAGCGGGTACAAAAACATTCAGTACTTC. It translates to CASSLSPSGYKNIQYF.

The genes are TRBV2 and TRBJ1-5; 10 positions agree with TRBD1. The V gene end was trimmed by 3 bases and the J gene end by 6 bases; junction bases not matched to a gene: 2. Germline CDR1 reads SNHLY; CDR2 reads FYNNEI. CDR3 length: 14 residues. The CDR3 bases are TGTGCCAGCAGTGAGACAGGGGGCAGTCAGCCCCAGCATTTT. This codes for CASSETGGSQPQHF.

The chain recombines TRBV5-4 with TRBJ1-1; 7 positions agree with TRBD1. CDR1 and CDR2 from the germline V gene are SGHNT and YYREEE (reference sequence). Trimming cost V 4 bases and J 9 bases; bases outside gene matches: 9. The CDR3 has 13 amino acids. In DNA form, the CDR3 reads TGTGCCAGCAGCCTTGATCGACAGGGTCAAGCTTTCTTT. As protein: CASSLDRQGQAFF. Drawing the rest from reference TRBV5-4 and TRBJ1-1, the complete variable domain is ETGVTQSPTHLIKTRGQQVTLRCSSQSGHNTVSWYQQALGQGPQFIFQYYREEENGRGNFPPRFSGLQFPNYSSELNVNALELDDSALYLCASSLDRQGQAFFGQGTRLTVV.

Comment on this clone: The germline gene is not matched at one end of the junction; a read error may be the cause. The V call is TRBV18, the J call TRBJ2-4; TRBD1 aligns across 8 bases. The length of the CDR3 is 11 residues. CDR1 is KGHSH and CDR2 is LQKENI in the germline V gene. CDR3 in amino acids: CASSQRDRLNF. The CDR3 DNA reads TGTGCCAGCTCACAACGGGACAGGTTAAACTTC.

The chain recombines TRBV18 with TRBJ2-7; TRBD2 matches 10 bases. CDR1 KGHSH and CDR2 LQKENI come from the germline V gene. The CDR3 covers 14 residues. The V gene end was trimmed by 2 bases and the J gene end by 2 bases; junction bases not matched to a gene: 0. The CDR3 spells CASSPSGRAYEQYF. For the CDR3, the DNA is TGTGCCAGCTCACCAAGCGGGAGGGCCTACGAGCAGTACTTC.

The chain employs TRBV15 and TRBJ2-3; D remains unclear. Germline lookup yields CDR1 LNHNV and CDR2 YYDKDF (reference sequence). Between the trimmed V and J ends, which lost 3 bases and 2 bases, there was a span of 9 bases. CDR3 length equals 14 residues. The CDR3 DNA is TGTGCCACCAGCAGCAGCGTAAACACAGATACGCAGTATTTT. Residues: CATSSSVNTDTQYF.

Concerning this clone itself: In the same sample, other DNA sequences code for this CDR3. The V gene is TRBV28, the J gene TRBJ1-2; D is uncertain. Germline CDR1 and CDR2: MDHEN and SYDVKM. With 8 bases removed from V and 1 base from J, the gap between germline ends came to 11 bases. This CDR3 spans 13 amino acids. CDR3 nucleotides: TGTGCCAGCTCGAGTGGCGGTAACTATGGCTACACCTTC. This codes for CASSSGGNYGYTF.

J is TRBJ2-1 and V is TRBV28; D is uncertain. CDR1 and CDR2 from the germline V gene are MDHEN and SYDVKM. Trimming took off 2 bases at V and 3 bases at J, with 8 bases between the two ends. CDR3 size: 14 residues. CDR3 residues: CASSLVPYYNEQFF. CDR3 DNA: TGTGCCAGCAGTTTAGTGCCCTACTACAATGAGCAGTTCTTC.

The chain couples TRBV5-8 to TRBJ2-1; 12 bases line up with TRBD2. The CDR3 sequence is 16 residues long. J gave up 2 bases and V 6 bases, and 6 bases lay outside the gene matches. The germline CDR1 and CDR2 sequences are SGHTS and YDEGEE. The CDR3 spells CASMPSGRAAYNEQFF. In nucleotides, the CDR3 is TGTGCCAGCATGCCTAGCGGGAGGGCCGCCTACAATGAGCAGTTCTTC.

This clone has a single count. CDR3 region: CASGFGQGGTQYF. CDR3 nucleotides: TGTGCCAGCGGATTTGGACAGGGGGGGACCCAGTACTTC. The chain couples TRBV25-1 to TRBJ2-5; 10 nucleotides align to TRBD1. CDR3 length: 13 amino acids. With 8 bases clipped from V and 7 bases from J, the junction kept 7 bases outside the gene matches. The germline gives CDR1 MGHDK, CDR2 SYGVNS.

This sequence joins TRBV29-1 and TRBJ1-1; D is unresolved. V lost 3 bases and J 0 bases, leaving 11 bases between the germline ends. The germline gives CDR1 SQVTM, CDR2 ANQGSEA. This CDR3 comprises 14 residues. In nucleotides, the CDR3 is TGCAGCGTTGATTTCCAGAATATGAACACTGAAGCTTTCTTT. Its translation: CSVDFQNMNTEAFF.